This T cell receptor (beta chain) is drawn from a study of T cells in Graves' hyperthyroidism and ophthalmopathy. This clonotype occurred many times. Its antigen is currently unknown. This CDR3 has 15 residues. From germline, CDR1 is LNHDA and CDR2 SQIVND (reference sequence). Germline trimming cut 5 bases from V and 6 bases from J; bases unmatched to any gene: 7. General observations from the study: In simple terms, a model built on 13 V-J features told ophthalmopathy apart from stable hyperthyroidism.

Patients showing uncontrolled infection, other autoimmune disease, pregnancy or lactation were ineligible. Diagnosis relied on clinical symptoms, serum thyroxine and TRAb, thyroid ultrasound and orbital computed tomography. RNA transcripts gave rise to amplified TCR beta CDR3 regions. Researchers ran a first-round RT-PCR on the TCR CDR3 using the HTBI primer set. MiXCR, applied by TCRdb to the multiplex PCR reads, yields one record per CDR3 protein. This table holds hundreds of thousands of distinct CDR3 sequences, 35% to 40% found once. The chain combines TRBV19 with TRBJ1-6, with 7 positions matching TRBD1. The sample was blood. This TCR was sampled from a man younger than 30 with Graves' hyperthyroidism. CDR3 amino acids: CASSPTTGRNSPLHF. The CDR3 DNA reads TGTGCCAGTAGTCCGACGACAGGGCGTAATTCACCCCTCCACTTT.